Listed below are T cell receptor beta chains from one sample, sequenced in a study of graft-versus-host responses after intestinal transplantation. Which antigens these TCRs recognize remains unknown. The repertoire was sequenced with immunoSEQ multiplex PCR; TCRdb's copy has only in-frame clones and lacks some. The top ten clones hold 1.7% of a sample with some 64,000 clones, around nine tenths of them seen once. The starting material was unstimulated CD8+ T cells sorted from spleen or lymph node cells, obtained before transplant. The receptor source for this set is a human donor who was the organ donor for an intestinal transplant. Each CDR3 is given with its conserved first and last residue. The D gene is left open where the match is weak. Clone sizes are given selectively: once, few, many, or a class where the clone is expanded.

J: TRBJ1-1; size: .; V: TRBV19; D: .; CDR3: CASRRQKFTEAFF; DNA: TGTGCCAGTAGGAGACAGAAGTTTACTGAAGCTTTCTTT
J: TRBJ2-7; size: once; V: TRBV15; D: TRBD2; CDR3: CATRLTSGSSYEQYF; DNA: TGTGCCACCCGACTGACTAGCGGAAGCTCCTACGAGCAGTACTTC
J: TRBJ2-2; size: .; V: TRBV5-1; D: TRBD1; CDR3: CASSLGDRERIGELFF; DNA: TGCGCCAGCAGCTTGGGAGACAGGGAGCGAATCGGGGAGCTGTTTTTT
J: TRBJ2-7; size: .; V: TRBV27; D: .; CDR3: CASSLTSSYEQYF; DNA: TGTGCCAGCAGTTTAACCAGCTCCTACGAGCAGTACTTC
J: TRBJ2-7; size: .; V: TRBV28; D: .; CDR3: CASSRGGVQGNNYEQYF; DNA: TGTGCCAGCAGTCGCGGCGGGGTCCAGGGAAACAACTACGAGCAGTACTTC
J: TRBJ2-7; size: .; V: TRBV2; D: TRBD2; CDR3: CASTRTGVASGSSYEQYF; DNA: TGTGCCAGCACCCGGACAGGAGTAGCTAGCGGGAGTTCCTACGAGCAGTACTTC
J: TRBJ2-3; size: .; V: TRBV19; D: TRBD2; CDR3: CASSPSSGLRTDTQYF; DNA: TGTGCCAGTAGTCCCTCTAGCGGGCTCCGCACAGATACGCAGTATTTT
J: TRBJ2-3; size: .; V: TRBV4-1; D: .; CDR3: CASSRADTQYF; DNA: TGCGCCAGCAGCCGAGCAGATACGCAGTATTTT
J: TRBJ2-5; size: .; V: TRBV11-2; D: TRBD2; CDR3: CASSLVGGMETQYF; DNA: TGTGCCAGCAGCTTAGTCGGGGGGATGGAGACCCAGTACTTC
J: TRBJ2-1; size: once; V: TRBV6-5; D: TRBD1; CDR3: CASSQIRQGPIEQFF; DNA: TGTGCCAGCAGCCAGATAAGACAGGGGCCCATTGAGCAGTTCTTC
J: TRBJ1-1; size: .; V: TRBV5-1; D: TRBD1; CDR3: CASSLAFTGQANTEAFF; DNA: TGCGCCAGCAGCTTGGCATTTACGGGACAGGCGAACACTGAAGCTTTCTTT
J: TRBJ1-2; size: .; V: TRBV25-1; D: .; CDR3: CASSEFAGYGYTF; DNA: TGTGCCAGCAGTGAATTCGCGGGCTATGGCTACACCTTC
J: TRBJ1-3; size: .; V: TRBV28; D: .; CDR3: CASRALSGNTIYF; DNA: TGTGCCAGCAGGGCCCTCTCTGGAAACACCATATATTTT
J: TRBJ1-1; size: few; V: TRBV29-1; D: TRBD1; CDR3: CSVETGVTEAFF; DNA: TGCAGCGTGGAAACAGGGGTCACTGAAGCTTTCTTT
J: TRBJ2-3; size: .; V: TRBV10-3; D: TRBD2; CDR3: CAINSRTSGRTDTQYF; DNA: TGTGCCATCAACTCCAGGACTAGCGGGAGAACAGATACGCAGTATTTT
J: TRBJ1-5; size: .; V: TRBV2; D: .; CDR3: CASSEGRCPCSRGNQPQHF; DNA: TGTGCCAGCAGTGAGGGCAGGTGTCCATGTAGTCGTGGCAATCAGCCCCAGCATTTT
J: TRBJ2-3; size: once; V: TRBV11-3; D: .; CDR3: CASSSGNTDTQYF; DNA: TGTGCCAGCAGCTCAGGAAACACAGATACGCAGTATTTT
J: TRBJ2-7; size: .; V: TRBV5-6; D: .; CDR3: CASSPPAGTLKQYF; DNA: TGTGCCAGCAGCCCGCCGGCCGGGACTTTAAAGCAGTACTTC
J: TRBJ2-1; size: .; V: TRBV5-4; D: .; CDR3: CASSLRLAPYNEQFF; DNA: TGTGCCAGCAGCTTGAGGCTAGCGCCTTACAATGAGCAGTTCTTC
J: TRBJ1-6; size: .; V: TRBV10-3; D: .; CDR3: CAISETARTGRPHSPLHF; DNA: TGTGCCATCAGTGAGACCGCCCGGACGGGGAGGCCTCATTCACCCCTCCACTTT
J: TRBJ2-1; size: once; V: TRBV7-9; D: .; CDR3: CASSFTLESDNEQFF; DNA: TGTGCCAGCAGCTTCACCTTAGAATCCGACAATGAGCAGTTCTTC
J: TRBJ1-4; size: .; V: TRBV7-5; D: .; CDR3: CARSRDRFNEKLFF; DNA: TGTGCCAGAAGCAGGGACAGATTTAATGAAAAACTGTTTTTT
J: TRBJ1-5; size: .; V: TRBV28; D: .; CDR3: CASSYAGQLPNQPQHF; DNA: TGTGCCAGCAGTTATGCCGGACAGCTCCCCAATCAGCCCCAGCATTTT
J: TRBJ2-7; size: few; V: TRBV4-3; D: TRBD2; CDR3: CASSPTSGVPPYEQYF; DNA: TGCGCCAGCAGCCCAACTAGCGGCGTACCCCCCTACGAGCAGTACTTC
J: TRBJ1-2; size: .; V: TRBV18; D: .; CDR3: CASSPSFGGYLPNYGYTF; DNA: TGTGCCAGCTCACCTTCTTTTGGCGGTTATCTTCCCAACTATGGCTACACCTTC
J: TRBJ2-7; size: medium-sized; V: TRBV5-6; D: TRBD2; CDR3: CASSLGTSGTAYEQYF; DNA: TGTGCCAGCAGCCTGGGGACTAGCGGAACCGCCTACGAGCAGTACTTC
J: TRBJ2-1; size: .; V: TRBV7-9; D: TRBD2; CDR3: CASSLVLGLAANEQFF; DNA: TGTGCCAGCAGCTTAGTCCTCGGACTAGCGGCCAATGAGCAGTTCTTC
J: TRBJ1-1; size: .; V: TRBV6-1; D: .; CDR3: CASLRVRYTEAFF; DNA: TGTGCCAGCCTCAGGGTTAGGTACACTGAAGCTTTCTTT
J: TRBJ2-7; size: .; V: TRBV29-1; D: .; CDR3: CSVETQGIAYEQYF; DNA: TGCAGCGTGGAGACTCAGGGTATAGCCTACGAGCAGTACTTC
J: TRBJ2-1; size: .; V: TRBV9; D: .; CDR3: CASSPQVGSYNEQFF; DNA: TGTGCCAGCAGCCCCCAGGTGGGCTCCTACAATGAGCAGTTCTTC
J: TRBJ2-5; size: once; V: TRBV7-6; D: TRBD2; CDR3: CASSSHGTSILGQYF; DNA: TGTGCCAGCAGCTCCCATGGGACTAGCATTCTGGGCCAGTACTTC
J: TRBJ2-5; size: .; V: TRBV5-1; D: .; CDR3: CASTLSGGKETQYF; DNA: TGCGCCAGCACCCTCAGTGGGGGGAAAGAGACCCAGTACTTC
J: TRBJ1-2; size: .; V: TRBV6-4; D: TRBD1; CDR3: CASSPGTGGYGYTF; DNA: TGTGCCAGCAGTCCCGGGACAGGGGGTTATGGCTACACCTTC
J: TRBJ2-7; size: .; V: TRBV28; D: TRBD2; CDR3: CASSLPGLVSNEQYF; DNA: TGTGCCAGCAGTTTACCGGGACTAGTCTCCAACGAGCAGTACTTC
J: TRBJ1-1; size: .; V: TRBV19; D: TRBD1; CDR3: CASSLGQGDTEAFF; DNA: TGTGCCAGTAGTCTCGGACAGGGGGACACTGAAGCTTTCTTT
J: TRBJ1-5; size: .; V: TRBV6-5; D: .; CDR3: CASREGSSRAQPQHF; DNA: TGTGCCAGCAGAGAGGGCAGCTCCCGGGCCCAGCCCCAGCATTTT
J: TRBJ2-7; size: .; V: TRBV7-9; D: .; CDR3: CASSSAGGREIHEQYF; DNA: TGTGCCAGCAGCTCCGCTGGGGGGCGGGAGATCCACGAGCAGTACTTC
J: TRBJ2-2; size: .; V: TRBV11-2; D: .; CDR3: CASSFEINLVNTGELFF; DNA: TGTGCCAGCAGCTTTGAGATCAATTTGGTGAACACCGGGGAGCTGTTTTTT
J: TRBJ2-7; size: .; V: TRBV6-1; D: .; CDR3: CASTERIAFEQYF; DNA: TGTGCCAGCACCGAACGAATAGCCTTCGAGCAGTACTTC
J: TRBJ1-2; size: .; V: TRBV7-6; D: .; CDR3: CASSPQEGYHYGYTF; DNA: TGTGCCAGCAGCCCACAGGAGGGTTATCACTATGGCTACACCTTC
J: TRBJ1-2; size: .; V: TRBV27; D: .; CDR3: CASSLGWAGEYYGYTF; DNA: TGTGCCAGCAGTTTAGGGTGGGCAGGGGAGTATTATGGCTACACCTTC
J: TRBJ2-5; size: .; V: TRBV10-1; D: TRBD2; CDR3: CASSDIRLAGIGTQYF; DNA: TGCGCCAGCAGTGACATCCGGCTAGCGGGAATTGGGACCCAGTACTTC
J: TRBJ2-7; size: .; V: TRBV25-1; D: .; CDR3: CASGTWNYEQYF; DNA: TGTGCCAGCGGGACTTGGAACTACGAGCAGTACTTC
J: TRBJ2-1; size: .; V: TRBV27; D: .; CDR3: CASSLLGDNEQFF; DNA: TGTGCCAGCAGTTTATTGGGCGACAATGAGCAGTTCTTC
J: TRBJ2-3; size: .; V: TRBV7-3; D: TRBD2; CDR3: CASSPGGREGVDTQYF; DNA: TGTGCCAGCAGCCCAGGGGGGCGGGAGGGGGTAGATACGCAGTATTTT
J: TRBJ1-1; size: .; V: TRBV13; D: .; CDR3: CASSSTGSDTEAFF; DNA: TGTGCCAGCAGCTCAACAGGGTCGGACACTGAAGCTTTCTTT
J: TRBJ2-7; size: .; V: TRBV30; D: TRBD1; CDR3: CAWSPGQGLSNEQYF; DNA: TGTGCCTGGAGTCCGGGACAGGGGCTCTCCAACGAGCAGTACTTC
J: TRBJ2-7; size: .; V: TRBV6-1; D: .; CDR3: CASREQASSYEQYF; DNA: TGTGCCAGCCGAGAACAGGCGAGCTCCTACGAGCAGTACTTC
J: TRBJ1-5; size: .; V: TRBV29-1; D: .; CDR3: CSVEDQPGQPQHF; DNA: TGCAGCGTTGAAGATCAACCAGGTCAGCCCCAGCATTTT
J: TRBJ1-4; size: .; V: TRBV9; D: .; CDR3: CASSGAARATNEKLFF; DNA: TGTGCCAGCAGCGGCGCCGCTAGAGCAACTAATGAAAAACTGTTTTTT
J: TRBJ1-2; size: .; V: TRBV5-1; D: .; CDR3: CASSLEAHGYTF; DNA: TGCGCCAGCAGCTTGGAAGCACATGGCTACACCTTC
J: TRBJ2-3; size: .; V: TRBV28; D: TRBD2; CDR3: CASSLGTSGLIPTDTQYF; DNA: TGTGCCAGCAGTTTAGGGACTAGCGGGCTGATACCCACAGATACGCAGTATTTT
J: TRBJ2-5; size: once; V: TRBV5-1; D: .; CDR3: CASSLEHSGQETQYF; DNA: TGCGCCAGCAGCTTGGAGCACAGTGGCCAAGAGACCCAGTACTTC
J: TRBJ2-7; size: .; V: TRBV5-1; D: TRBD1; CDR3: CASSLDDREGVYEQYF; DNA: TGCGCCAGCAGCCTTGATGACAGGGAAGGGGTTTACGAGCAGTACTTC
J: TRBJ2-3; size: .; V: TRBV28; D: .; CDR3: CASSFPEDTQYF; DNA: TGTGCCAGCAGTTTTCCCGAGGATACGCAGTATTTT
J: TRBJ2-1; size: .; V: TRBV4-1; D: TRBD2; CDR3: CASSSPEGLGRSEQFF; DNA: TGCGCCAGCAGCAGCCCGGAGGGACTAGGAAGGAGTGAGCAGTTCTTC
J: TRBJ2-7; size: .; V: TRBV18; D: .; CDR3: CASSQGNREILYEQYF; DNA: TGTGCCAGCTCACAAGGGAACAGGGAAATCCTCTACGAGCAGTACTTC
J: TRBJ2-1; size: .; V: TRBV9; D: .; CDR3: CASSVAGGGINEQFF; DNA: TGTGCCAGCAGCGTAGCTGGGGGAGGCATCAATGAGCAGTTCTTC
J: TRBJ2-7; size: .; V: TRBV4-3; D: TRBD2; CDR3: CASSQESGSVYEQYF; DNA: TGCGCCAGCAGCCAAGAGAGCGGGAGTGTCTACGAGCAGTACTTC